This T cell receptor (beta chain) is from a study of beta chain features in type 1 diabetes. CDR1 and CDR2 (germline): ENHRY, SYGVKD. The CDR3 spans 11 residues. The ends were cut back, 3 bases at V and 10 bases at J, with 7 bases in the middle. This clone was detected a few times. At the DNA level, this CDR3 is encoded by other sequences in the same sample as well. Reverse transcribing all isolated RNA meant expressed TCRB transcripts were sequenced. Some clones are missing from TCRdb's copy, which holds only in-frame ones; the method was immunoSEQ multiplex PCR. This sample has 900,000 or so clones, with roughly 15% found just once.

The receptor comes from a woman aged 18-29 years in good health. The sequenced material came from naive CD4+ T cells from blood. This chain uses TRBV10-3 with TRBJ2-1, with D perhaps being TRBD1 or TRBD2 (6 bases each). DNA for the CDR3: TGTGCCATCAGTGAAGGGGGGGAGCAGTTCTTC. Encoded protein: CAISEGGEQFF.